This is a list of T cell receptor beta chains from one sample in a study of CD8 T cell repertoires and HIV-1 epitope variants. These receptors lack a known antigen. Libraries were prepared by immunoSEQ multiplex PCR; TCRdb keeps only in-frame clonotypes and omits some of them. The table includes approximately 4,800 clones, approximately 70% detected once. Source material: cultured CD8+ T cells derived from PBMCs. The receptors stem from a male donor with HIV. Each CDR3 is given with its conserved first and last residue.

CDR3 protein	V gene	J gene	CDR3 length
CASSFSGRGNEQYF	TRBV28	TRBJ2-7	14
CASSSGTALHF	TRBV27	TRBJ1-6	11
CASRSRLAALNEQFF	TRBV28	TRBJ2-1	15
CASKAGGIEQYF	TRBV19	.	12
CASSIKENTEAFF	TRBV6-1	TRBJ1-1	13
CAWEIPGWYEQYF	TRBV30	TRBJ2-7	13
CASSWQYQETQYF	TRBV6-1	TRBJ2-5	13
CASSRTSGVDYNEQFF	TRBV7-3	TRBJ2-1	16
CASKGGLQETQYF	TRBV27	TRBJ2-5	13
CASSWSENMVYEQYF	TRBV5-6	TRBJ2-7	15
CASSLDSGGTNEQFF	TRBV11-2	TRBJ2-1	15
CASSLARGNEQFF	TRBV7-8	TRBJ2-1	13
CASSLGLGGELFF	TRBV2	TRBJ2-2	13
CASSGPVVGGGTIEPNTGELFF	TRBV9	TRBJ2-2	22
CASSQDPPDLDYGYTF	TRBV7-9	TRBJ1-2	16
CASRGQMGTGELFF	TRBV6-1	TRBJ2-2	14
CASSQGPGGGSYEQYF	TRBV14	TRBJ2-7	16
CASSNAPQGRVIYGYTF	TRBV28	TRBJ1-2	17
CASSSGTPQQYF	TRBV5-6	TRBJ2-7	12
CASSIGTDGVYEQYF	TRBV19	TRBJ2-7	15
CASSDWGRTYEQYF	TRBV10-2	TRBJ2-7	14
CASSSGPRSNEKLFF	TRBV6-5	TRBJ1-4	15
CASSLTTSGNYNEQFF	TRBV5-8	TRBJ2-1	16
CASSQAEGTDTQYF	TRBV4-1	TRBJ2-3	14